This T cell receptor beta chain was recorded in a study of cytomegalovirus exposure and HLA in healthy donors. Whole-study context: Genetic ancestry analysis placed around 76% of the approximately 400 donors that were genotyped in the Caucasian-associated cluster. General study results and limits: The authors later linked a missense DCLRE1C variant to TCR beta V- and J-gene trimming. Clonal expansion, a later analysis showed, was greater in HLA-associated TCR beta chains than in equally common others. The study recorded 160 or so TCR beta chains that were cytomegalovirus-associated.

To note about this clone: The antigen is undetermined.

This PCR relied on a set of 60 Vbeta primers and 13 Jbeta primers. Data came from immunoSEQ multiplex PCR; TCRdb stores just in-frame clones and leaves some out. The sample shows 150,000 or so clones, more than 70% of them seen only once. This TCR came from a male donor in good health and CMV-seronegative. Sequencing was carried out using PBMCs.

CDR3 amino acids: CASSPSGAYEKLFF. DNA of the CDR3: TGTGCCAGCTCACCATCAGGGGCGTATGAAAAACTGTTTTTT. The rearrangement links TRBV18 to TRBJ1-4, with D maybe TRBD1 (6 bases). Germline V gene sequence: CDR1 KGHSH, CDR2 LQKENI. V lost 2 bases and J lost 6, with 10 bases in between. The CDR3 runs to 14 residues.